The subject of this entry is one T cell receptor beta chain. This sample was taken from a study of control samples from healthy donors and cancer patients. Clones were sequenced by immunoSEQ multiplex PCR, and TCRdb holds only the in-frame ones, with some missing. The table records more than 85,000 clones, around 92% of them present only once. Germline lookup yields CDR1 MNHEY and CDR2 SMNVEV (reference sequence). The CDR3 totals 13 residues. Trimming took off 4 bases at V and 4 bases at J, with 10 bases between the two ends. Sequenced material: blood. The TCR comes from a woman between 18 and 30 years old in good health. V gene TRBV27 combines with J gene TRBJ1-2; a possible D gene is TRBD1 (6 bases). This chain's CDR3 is CASSSSTGYGYTF. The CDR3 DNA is TGTGCCAGCAGTTCGTCGACAGGCTATGGCTACACCTTC.